Listed below are T cell receptor beta chains from one sample, sequenced in a study of T cell responses to AZD1222 COVID-19 vaccine. Measured with immunoSEQ multiplex PCR; TCRdb has only the in-frame clones, and not every one. Among some 120,000 clones listed, roughly 87% were seen once. The material sequenced was peripheral blood, taken on day 0 of AZD1222 vaccination. The receptors originated from an adult in good health. Both conserved end residues are part of each CDR3. A D gene is named only where the DNA matches it firmly. Clone size is given for some rows only: seen once, a few or many times, or a class if the clone is expanded.

v_gene,d_gene,abundance,j_gene,CDR3nt,CDR3aa
TRBV6-5,NA,NA,TRBJ2-5,TGTGCCAGCTCCGTGGGCCAAGAGACCCAGTACTTC,CASSVGQETQYF
TRBV7-6,NA,NA,TRBJ1-3,TGTGCCAGCAGCTTATGGTCAGCTTCGGACACCATATATTTT,CASSLWSASDTIYF
TRBV21-1,NA,once,TRBJ1-6,TGTGCCAGCAGCATCTTCTCCCCGAGCTCCTATAATTCACCCCTCCACTTT,CASSIFSPSSYNSPLHF
TRBV11-2,NA,NA,TRBJ2-1,TGTGCCAGCAGCTCGGTTTCCAATGAGCAGTTCTTC,CASSSVSNEQFF
TRBV4-1,NA,NA,TRBJ1-1,TGCGCCAGCAGCCAAGGGATGGACACTGAAGCTTTCTTT,CASSQGMDTEAFF
TRBV28,TRBD1,NA,TRBJ1-5,TGTGCCAGCAGTTTTAATGACAGGGTTCAGCCCCAGCATTTT,CASSFNDRVQPQHF
TRBV5-1,NA,NA,TRBJ2-3,TGCGCCAGCAGCTTGGGTAATAGCGTAGATGCAGATACGCAGTATTTT,CASSLGNSVDADTQYF
TRBV6-5,NA,NA,TRBJ2-1,TGTGCCAGCAGTTACTTCAATGAGCAGTTCTTC,CASSYFNEQFF
TRBV20-1,TRBD2,once,TRBJ2-3,TGCAGTGCTAGTCCTAGCGGGACCACAGATACGCAGTATTTT,CSASPSGTTDTQYF
TRBV7-2,NA,NA,TRBJ2-3,TGTGCCAGCAGCTTAATGAGAACAGATACGCAGTATTTT,CASSLMRTDTQYF
TRBV27,NA,few,TRBJ1-2,TGTGCCAGCAAAGGGAGCGGACACTATGGCTACACCTTC,CASKGSGHYGYTF
TRBV7-2,NA,once,TRBJ2-5,TGTGCCAGCAGCTTAGGCGGTGCAGGGGGAGGGTGGGAGACCCAGTACTTC,CASSLGGAGGGWETQYF
TRBV4-1,TRBD2,NA,TRBJ2-7,TGCGCCAGCAGCCAGAGGGACTACTACGAGCAGTACTTC,CASSQRDYYEQYF
TRBV4-1,TRBD1,NA,TRBJ1-1,TGCGCCAGCAGCCAACCGACAGGGTTCACTGAAGCTTTCTTT,CASSQPTGFTEAFF
TRBV5-8,NA,few,TRBJ2-2,TGTGCCAGCAGCCGTGCTGGGATGCAGACCGGGGAGCTGTTTTTT,CASSRAGMQTGELFF